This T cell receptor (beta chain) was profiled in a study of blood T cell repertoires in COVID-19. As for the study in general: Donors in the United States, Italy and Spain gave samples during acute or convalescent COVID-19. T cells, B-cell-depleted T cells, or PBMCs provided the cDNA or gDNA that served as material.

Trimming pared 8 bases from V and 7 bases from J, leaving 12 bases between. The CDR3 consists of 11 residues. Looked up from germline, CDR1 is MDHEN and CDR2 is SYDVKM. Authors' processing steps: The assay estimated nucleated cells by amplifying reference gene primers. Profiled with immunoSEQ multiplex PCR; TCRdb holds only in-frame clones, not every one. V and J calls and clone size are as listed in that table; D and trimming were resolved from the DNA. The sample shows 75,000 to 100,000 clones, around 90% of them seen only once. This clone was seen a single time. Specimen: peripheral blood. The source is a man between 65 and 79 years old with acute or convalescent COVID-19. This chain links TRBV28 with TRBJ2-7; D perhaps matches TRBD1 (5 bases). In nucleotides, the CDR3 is TGTGCCAGCGGACACATAGGGGAGCAGTACTTC. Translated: CASGHIGEQYF.